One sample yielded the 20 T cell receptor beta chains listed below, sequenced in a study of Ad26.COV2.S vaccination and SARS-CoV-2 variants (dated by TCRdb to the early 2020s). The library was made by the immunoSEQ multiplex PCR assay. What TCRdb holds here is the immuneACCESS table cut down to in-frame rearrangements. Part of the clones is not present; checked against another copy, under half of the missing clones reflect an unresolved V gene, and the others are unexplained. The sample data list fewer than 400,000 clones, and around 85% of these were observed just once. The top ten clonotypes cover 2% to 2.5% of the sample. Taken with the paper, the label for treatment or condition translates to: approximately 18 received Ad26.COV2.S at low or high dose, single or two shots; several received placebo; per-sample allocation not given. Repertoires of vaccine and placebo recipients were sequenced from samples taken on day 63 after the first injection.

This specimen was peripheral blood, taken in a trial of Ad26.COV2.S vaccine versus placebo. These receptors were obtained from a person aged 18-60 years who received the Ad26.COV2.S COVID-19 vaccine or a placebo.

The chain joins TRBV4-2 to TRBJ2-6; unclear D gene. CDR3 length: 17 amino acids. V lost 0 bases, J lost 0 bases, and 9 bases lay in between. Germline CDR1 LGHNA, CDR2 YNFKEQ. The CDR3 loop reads CASSQDYGISGANVLTF. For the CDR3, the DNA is TGTGCCAGCAGCCAAGATTATGGGATCTCTGGGGCCAACGTCCTGACTTTC.

The DNA of the CDR3 is TGTGCCAGCAGCATCTCTGGGAGGGTTAGCCAGCCCCAGCATTTT. Residues: CASSISGRVSQPQHF. The rearrangement joins TRBV5-6 to TRBJ1-5; no reliable D call. Germline lookup yields CDR1 SGHDT and CDR2 YYEEEE. This CDR3 has 15 amino acids. V dropped 4 bases and J dropped 7 bases, with 18 bases sitting between them.

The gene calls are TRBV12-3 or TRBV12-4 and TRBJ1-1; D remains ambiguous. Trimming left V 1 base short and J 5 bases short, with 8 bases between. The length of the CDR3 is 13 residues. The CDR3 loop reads CASSLGGVTEAFF. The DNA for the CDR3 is TGTGCCAGCAGTTTAGGGGGAGTTACTGAAGCTTTCTTT.

In DNA form, the CDR3 reads TGTGCCAGCAGTCAACGGGTGAACACTGAAGCTTTCTTT. Translating it yields CASSQRVNTEAFF. The gene calls are TRBV27 and TRBJ1-1; D unresolved. Trimming took off 5 bases at V and 0 bases at J, with 7 bases between the two ends. Germline values: CDR1 MNHEY, CDR2 SMNVEV (reference sequence). The CDR3 covers 13 residues.

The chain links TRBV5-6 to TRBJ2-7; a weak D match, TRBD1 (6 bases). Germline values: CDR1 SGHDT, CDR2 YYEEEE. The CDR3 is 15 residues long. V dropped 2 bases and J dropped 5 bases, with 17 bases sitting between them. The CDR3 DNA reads TGTGCCAGCAGCTTAAAACAGGGTTACGGTAACGAGCAGTACTTC. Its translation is CASSLKQGYGNEQYF.

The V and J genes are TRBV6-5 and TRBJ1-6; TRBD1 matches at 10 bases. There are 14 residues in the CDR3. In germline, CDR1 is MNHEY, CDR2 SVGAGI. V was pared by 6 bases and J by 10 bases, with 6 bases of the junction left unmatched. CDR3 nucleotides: TGTGCCAGCAGGTCCGGGACAGGGGACTCACCCCTCCACTTT. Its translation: CASRSGTGDSPLHF.

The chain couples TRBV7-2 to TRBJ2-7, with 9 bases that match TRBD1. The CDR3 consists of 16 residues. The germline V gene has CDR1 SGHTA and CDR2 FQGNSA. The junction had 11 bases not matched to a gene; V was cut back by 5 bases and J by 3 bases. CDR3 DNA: TGTGCCAGCAGCCCTCGCCGGGACAGGGCTGACTACGAGCAGTACTTC. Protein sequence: CASSPRRDRADYEQYF.

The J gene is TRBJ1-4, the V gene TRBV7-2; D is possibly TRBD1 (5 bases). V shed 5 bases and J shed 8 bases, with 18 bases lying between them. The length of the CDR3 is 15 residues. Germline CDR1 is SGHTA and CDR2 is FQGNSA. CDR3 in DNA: TGTGCCAGCAGCCCGGGGGTGGGGCTTGGGGAAAAACTGTTTTTT. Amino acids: CASSPGVGLGEKLFF.

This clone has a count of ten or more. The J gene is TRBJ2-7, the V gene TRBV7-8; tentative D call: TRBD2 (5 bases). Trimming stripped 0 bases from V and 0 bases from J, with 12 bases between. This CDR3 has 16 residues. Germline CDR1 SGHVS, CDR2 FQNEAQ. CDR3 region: CASSLARDYYSYEQYF. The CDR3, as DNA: TGTGCCAGCAGCTTAGCGCGTGACTATTACTCCTACGAGCAGTACTTC.

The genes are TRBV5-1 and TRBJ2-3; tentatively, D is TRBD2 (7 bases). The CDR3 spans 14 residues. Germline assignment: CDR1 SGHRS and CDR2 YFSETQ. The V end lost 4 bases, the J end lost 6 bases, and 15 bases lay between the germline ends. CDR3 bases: TGCGCCAGCAGCCCGGGGGGCCAGGTGGATACGCAGTATTTT. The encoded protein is CASSPGGQVDTQYF.

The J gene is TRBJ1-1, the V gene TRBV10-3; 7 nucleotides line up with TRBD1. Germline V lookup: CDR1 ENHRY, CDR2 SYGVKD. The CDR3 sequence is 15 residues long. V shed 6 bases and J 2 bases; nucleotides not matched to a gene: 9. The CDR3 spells CAIRPSGQQNTEAFF. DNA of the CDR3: TGTGCCATCAGGCCCTCGGGACAGCAAAACACTGAAGCTTTCTTT.

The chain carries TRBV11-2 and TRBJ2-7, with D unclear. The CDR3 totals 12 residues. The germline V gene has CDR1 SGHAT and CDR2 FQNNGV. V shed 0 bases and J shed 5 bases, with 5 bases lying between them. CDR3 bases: TGTGCCAGCAGCTTAGAGTGGAACGAGCAGTACTTC. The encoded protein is CASSLEWNEQYF. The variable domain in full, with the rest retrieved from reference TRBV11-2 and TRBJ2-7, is EAGVAQSPRYKIIEKRQSVAFWCNPISGHATLYWYQQILGQGPKLLIQFQNNGVVDDSQLPKDRFSAERLKGVDSTLKIQPAKLEDSAVYLCASSLEWNEQYFGPGTRLTVT.

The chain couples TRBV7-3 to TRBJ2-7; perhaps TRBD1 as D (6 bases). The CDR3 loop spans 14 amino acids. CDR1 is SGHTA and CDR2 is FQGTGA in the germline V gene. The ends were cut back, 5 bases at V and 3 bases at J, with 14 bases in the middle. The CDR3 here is CASSQGSTSYEQYF. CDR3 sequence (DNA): TGTGCCAGCAGCCAGGGGAGTACTAGCTACGAGCAGTACTTC.

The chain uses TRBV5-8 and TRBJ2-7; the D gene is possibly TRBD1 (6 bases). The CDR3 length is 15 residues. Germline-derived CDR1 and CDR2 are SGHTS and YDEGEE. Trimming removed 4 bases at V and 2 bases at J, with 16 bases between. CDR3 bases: TGTGCCAGCAGCCCGGGACAAGGAAGGGCCTACGAGCAGTACTTC. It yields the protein CASSPGQGRAYEQYF.

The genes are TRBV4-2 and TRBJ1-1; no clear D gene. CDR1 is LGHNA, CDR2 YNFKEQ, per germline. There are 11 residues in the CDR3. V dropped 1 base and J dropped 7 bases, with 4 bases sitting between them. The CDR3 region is CASSQAFEAFF. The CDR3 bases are TGTGCCAGCAGCCAAGCGTTTGAAGCTTTCTTT.

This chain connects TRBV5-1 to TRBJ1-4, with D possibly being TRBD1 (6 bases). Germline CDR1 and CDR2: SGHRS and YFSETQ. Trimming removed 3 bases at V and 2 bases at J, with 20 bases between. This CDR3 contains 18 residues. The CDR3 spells CASSWRGGLSGTNEKLFF. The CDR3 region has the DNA TGCGCCAGCAGCTGGAGGGGGGGACTTAGCGGCACTAATGAAAAACTGTTTTTT.

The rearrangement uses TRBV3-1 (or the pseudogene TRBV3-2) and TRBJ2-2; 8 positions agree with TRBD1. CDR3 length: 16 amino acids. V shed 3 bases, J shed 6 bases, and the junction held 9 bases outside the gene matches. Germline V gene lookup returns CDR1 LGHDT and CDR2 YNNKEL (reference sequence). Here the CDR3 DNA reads TGTGCCAGCAGCCAGCCAGGGGGCGCCACCGCCGGGGAGCTGTTTTTT. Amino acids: CASSQPGGATAGELFF.

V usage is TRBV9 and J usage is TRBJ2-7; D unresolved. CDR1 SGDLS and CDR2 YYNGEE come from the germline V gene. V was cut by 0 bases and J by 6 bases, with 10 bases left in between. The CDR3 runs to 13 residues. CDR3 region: CASSVVDQGEQYF. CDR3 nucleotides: TGTGCCAGCAGCGTAGTTGACCAAGGCGAGCAGTACTTC.

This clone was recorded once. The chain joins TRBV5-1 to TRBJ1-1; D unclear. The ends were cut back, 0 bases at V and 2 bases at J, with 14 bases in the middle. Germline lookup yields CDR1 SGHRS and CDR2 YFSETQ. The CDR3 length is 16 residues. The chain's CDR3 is CASSLESKGRNTEAFF. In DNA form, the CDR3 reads TGCGCCAGCAGCTTGGAATCCAAGGGTCGCAACACTGAAGCTTTCTTT.

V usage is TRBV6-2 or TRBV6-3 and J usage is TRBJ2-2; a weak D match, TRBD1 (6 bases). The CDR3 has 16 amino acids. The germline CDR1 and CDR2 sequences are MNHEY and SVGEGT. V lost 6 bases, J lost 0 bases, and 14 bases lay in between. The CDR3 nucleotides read TGTGCCAGCAGCCCTACAGGGAATTCGAACACCGGGGAGCTGTTTTTT. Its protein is CASSPTGNSNTGELFF.